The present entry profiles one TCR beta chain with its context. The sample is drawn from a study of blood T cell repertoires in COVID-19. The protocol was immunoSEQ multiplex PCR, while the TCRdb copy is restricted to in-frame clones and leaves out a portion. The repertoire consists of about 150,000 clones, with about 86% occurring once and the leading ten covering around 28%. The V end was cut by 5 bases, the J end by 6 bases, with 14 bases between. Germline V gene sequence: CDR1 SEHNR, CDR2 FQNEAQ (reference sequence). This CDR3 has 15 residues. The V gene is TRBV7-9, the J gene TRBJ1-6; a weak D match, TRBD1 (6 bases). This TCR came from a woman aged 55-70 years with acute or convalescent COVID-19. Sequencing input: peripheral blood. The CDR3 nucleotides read TGTGCCAGCAGCACTTCCGGGACACGTAATTCACCCCTCCACTTT. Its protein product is CASSTSGTRNSPLHF.